Here is one TCR beta chain with its context. The data originate from a study of blood T cell repertoires in COVID-19. The assay was immunoSEQ multiplex PCR, and TCRdb's table has in-frame clones only and misses some. The table has approximately 200,000 clones, roughly 85% seen once. What was sequenced was peripheral blood. The clonotype was recovered from a man between 60 and 70 years old with acute or convalescent COVID-19.

Here the CDR3 reads CASSLAALTYNEQFF. CDR3 in DNA: TGCGCCAGCAGCTTAGCGGCGTTGACCTACAATGAGCAGTTCTTC. The genes are TRBV5-1 and TRBJ2-1, with D tentatively TRBD2 (5 bases). V dropped 2 bases and J dropped 2 bases, with 11 bases sitting between them. Germline V gives CDR1 SGHRS, CDR2 YFSETQ. The length of the CDR3 is 15 residues. Full variable domain (rest looked up from reference TRBV5-1 and TRBJ2-1): KAGVTQTPRYLIKTRGQQVTLSCSPISGHRSVSWYQQTPGQGLQFLFEYFSETQRNKGNFPGRFSGRQFSNSRSEMNVSTLELGDSALYLCASSLAALTYNEQFFGPGTRLTVL.